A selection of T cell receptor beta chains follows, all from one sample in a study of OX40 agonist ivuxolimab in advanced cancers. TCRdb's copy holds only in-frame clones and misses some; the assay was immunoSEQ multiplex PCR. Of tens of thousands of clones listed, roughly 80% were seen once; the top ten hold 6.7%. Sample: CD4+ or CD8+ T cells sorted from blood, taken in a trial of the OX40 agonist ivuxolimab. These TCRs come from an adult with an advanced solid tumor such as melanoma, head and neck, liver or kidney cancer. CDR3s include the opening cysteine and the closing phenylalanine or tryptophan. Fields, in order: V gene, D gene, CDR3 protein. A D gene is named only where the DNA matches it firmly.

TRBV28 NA CASNLNTGELFF
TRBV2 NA CASQYLIDQPQHF
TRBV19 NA CASSVSGVNIQYF
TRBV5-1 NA CASCRAGLSGELFF
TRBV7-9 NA CASSSRGEQFF
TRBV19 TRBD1 CASSRQGSYNEQFF
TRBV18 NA CASSPDRAAYEQYF
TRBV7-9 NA CASSIGVGTQYF
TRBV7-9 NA CASSLSAGLEQFF
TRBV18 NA CASSPGGAEAFF
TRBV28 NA CASRTRLGNQPQHF
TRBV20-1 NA CSARVYTEAFF
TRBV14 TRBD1 CASSQVNLREGQGARGYTF
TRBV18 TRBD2 CASSPEWRTSLSTDTQYF
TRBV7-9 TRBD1 CASSLGGQGATEAFF
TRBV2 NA CASSGEGDNQPQHF
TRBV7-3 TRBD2 CASSLMAAGPETQYF
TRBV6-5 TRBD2 CASSSVTSGRGIEQYF
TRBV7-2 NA CASSRRGVDAEAFF
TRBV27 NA CASSLPLGGGQFF
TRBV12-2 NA CASRLISGANVLAF
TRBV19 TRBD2 CASSQGAGDEQYF
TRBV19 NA CASSSRLGSNEKLFF
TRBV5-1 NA CASSQQGLADTQYF
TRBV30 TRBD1 CAWRGTATYEQYF
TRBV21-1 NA CASSKRARRGNQPQHF
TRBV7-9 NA CASSFRGSNQPQHF
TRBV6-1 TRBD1 CASSERAGGTGIYGYTF
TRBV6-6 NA CASSTTNYGYTF
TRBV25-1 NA CASSGPGPPARSNQPQHF
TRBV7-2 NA CASSLEVGSTEAFF
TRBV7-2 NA CASSPDGTSTDTQYF
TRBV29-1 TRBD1 CSVEATGSNTGELFF
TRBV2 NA CASSRTWEFTDTQYF